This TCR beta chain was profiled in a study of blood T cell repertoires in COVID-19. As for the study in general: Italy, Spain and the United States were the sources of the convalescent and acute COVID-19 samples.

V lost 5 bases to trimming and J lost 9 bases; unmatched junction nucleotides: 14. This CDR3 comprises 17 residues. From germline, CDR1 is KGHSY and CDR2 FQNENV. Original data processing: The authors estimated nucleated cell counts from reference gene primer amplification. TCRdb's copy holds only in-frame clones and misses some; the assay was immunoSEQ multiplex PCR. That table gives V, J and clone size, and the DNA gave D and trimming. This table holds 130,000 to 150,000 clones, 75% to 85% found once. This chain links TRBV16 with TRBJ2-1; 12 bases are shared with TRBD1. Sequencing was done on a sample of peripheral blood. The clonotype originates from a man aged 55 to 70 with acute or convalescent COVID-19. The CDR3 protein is CASSGLWGQGAIGEQFF. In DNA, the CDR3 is TGTGCCAGCAGCGGACTATGGGGACAGGGGGCAATTGGTGAGCAGTTCTTC.